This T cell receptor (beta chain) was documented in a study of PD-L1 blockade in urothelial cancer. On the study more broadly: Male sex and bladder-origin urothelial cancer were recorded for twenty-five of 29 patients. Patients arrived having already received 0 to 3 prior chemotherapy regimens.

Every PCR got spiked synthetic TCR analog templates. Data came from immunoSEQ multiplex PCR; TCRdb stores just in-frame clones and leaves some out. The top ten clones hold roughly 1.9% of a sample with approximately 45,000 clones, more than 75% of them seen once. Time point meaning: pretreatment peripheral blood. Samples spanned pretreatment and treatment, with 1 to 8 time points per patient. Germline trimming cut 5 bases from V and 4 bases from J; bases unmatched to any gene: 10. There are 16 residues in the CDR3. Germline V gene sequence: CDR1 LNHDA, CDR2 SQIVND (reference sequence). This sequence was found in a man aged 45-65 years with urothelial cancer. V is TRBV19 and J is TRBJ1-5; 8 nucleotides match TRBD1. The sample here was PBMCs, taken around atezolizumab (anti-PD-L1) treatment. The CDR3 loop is CASSYPGTGGNQPQHF. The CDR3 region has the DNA TGTGCCAGTAGTTACCCCGGGACAGGAGGAAATCAGCCCCAGCATTTT. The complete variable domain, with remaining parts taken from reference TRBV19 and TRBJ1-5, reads DGGITQSPKYLFRKEGQNVTLSCEQNLNHDAMYWYRQDPGQGLRLIYYSQIVNDFQKGDIAEGYSVSREKKESFPLTVTSAQKNPTAFYLCASSYPGTGGNQPQHFGDGTRLSIL.